These T cell receptor beta chains were read from a single sample in a study of cytomegalovirus exposure and HLA in healthy donors. Sequencing was performed with immunoSEQ multiplex PCR; in TCRdb, only in-frame clones are kept and a portion is missing. Of 75,000 to 90,000 clones in the sample, 85% were seen once. Sequenced input: PBMCs. The source of these receptors is a man between 35 and 55 years old in good health and CMV-seropositive. Each CDR3 is given with its conserved first and last residue. D genes are given only for firm matches. Not all rows give a size; the values are once, few, many and, for expanded clones, a class.

clone_size: NA
j_call: TRBJ2-7
v_call: TRBV5-1
d_call: NA
cdr3_aa: CASSLSTHVYEQYF
cdr3_nt: TGCGCCAGCAGTCTTAGCACTCACGTCTACGAGCAGTACTTC

clone_size: NA
j_call: TRBJ1-2
v_call: TRBV14
d_call: TRBD1
cdr3_aa: CASSQGSPYRGRGGYTF
cdr3_nt: TGTGCCAGCAGCCAAGGTTCCCCATATAGGGGGCGAGGTGGCTACACCTTC

clone_size: once
j_call: TRBJ2-1
v_call: TRBV6-9
d_call: TRBD2
cdr3_aa: CARRSGSSYNEQFF
cdr3_nt: TGTGCCAGAAGGAGCGGGAGCTCCTACAATGAGCAGTTCTTC

clone_size: NA
j_call: TRBJ2-1
v_call: TRBV6-1
d_call: NA
cdr3_aa: CASSEGGVGGHNEQFF
cdr3_nt: TGTGCCAGCAGTGAAGGAGGAGTGGGGGGGCACAATGAGCAGTTCTTC

clone_size: NA
j_call: TRBJ1-1
v_call: TRBV15
d_call: NA
cdr3_aa: CATSRDLSGTEAFF
cdr3_nt: TGTGCCACCAGCAGAGATTTATCAGGAACTGAAGCTTTCTTT

clone_size: NA
j_call: TRBJ1-2
v_call: TRBV25-1
d_call: NA
cdr3_aa: CASSGGARYGYTF
cdr3_nt: TGTGCCAGCAGTGGGGGAGCTCGCTATGGCTACACCTTC

clone_size: few
j_call: TRBJ2-3
v_call: TRBV28
d_call: TRBD2
cdr3_aa: CASRSGGGGADTQYF
cdr3_nt: TGTGCCAGCCGGTCGGGGGGCGGGGGGGCAGATACGCAGTATTTT

clone_size: NA
j_call: TRBJ1-1
v_call: TRBV13
d_call: NA
cdr3_aa: CASSFLYEEAFF
cdr3_nt: TGTGCCAGCAGTTTTTTATATGAGGAGGCTTTCTTT

clone_size: once
j_call: TRBJ1-2
v_call: TRBV7-9
d_call: NA
cdr3_aa: CASSPRTEGIYGYTF
cdr3_nt: TGTGCCAGCAGCCCTCGGACAGAGGGAATCTATGGCTACACCTTC

clone_size: NA
j_call: TRBJ2-2
v_call: TRBV5-1
d_call: NA
cdr3_aa: CASSGGQYLGGELFF
cdr3_nt: TGCGCCAGCAGCGGCGGACAGTACCTCGGCGGGGAGCTGTTTTTT

clone_size: NA
j_call: TRBJ2-1
v_call: TRBV10-1
d_call: TRBD2
cdr3_aa: CASMALKTSGRAYSYNEQFF
cdr3_nt: TGCGCCAGCATGGCCCTGAAGACTAGCGGGAGGGCCTACTCCTACAATGAGCAGTTCTTC

clone_size: NA
j_call: TRBJ2-3
v_call: TRBV5-6
d_call: TRBD2
cdr3_aa: CASSLERGGGSSFADTQYF
cdr3_nt: TGTGCCAGCAGCTTGGAAAGGGGCGGGGGGTCATCCTTCGCAGATACGCAGTATTTT

clone_size: NA
j_call: TRBJ2-7
v_call: TRBV5-6
d_call: TRBD1
cdr3_aa: CASSWGTAGGYEQYF
cdr3_nt: TGTGCCAGCAGCTGGGGGACCGCAGGGGGATACGAGCAGTACTTC

clone_size: NA
j_call: TRBJ2-5
v_call: TRBV7-2
d_call: NA
cdr3_aa: CASSLVGSVQETQYF
cdr3_nt: TGTGCCAGCAGCTTAGTCGGGTCGGTACAAGAGACCCAGTACTTC

clone_size: NA
j_call: TRBJ1-1
v_call: TRBV9
d_call: NA
cdr3_aa: CASSVGGQRQVGNLNTEAFF
cdr3_nt: TGTGCCAGCAGCGTAGGAGGGCAAAGACAGGTGGGGAACCTGAACACTGAAGCTTTCTTT

clone_size: NA
j_call: TRBJ2-1
v_call: TRBV10-3
d_call: NA
cdr3_aa: CAISEGQYNEQFF
cdr3_nt: TGTGCCATCAGTGAGGGACAGTACAATGAGCAGTTCTTC

clone_size: NA
j_call: TRBJ1-5
v_call: TRBV15
d_call: TRBD1
cdr3_aa: CATSSRQGGGEPQHF
cdr3_nt: TGTGCCACCAGCAGCCGACAGGGTGGAGGAGAGCCCCAGCATTTT

clone_size: NA
j_call: TRBJ2-7
v_call: TRBV6-6
d_call: TRBD2
cdr3_aa: CASSYSPQAGYEQYF
cdr3_nt: TGTGCCAGCAGTTACTCCCCGCAAGCGGGGTACGAGCAGTACTTC

clone_size: NA
j_call: TRBJ1-2
v_call: TRBV19
d_call: NA
cdr3_aa: CASSTTGKWGYGYTF
cdr3_nt: TGTGCCAGTAGCACTACAGGGAAATGGGGCTATGGCTACACCTTC

clone_size: few
j_call: TRBJ1-5
v_call: TRBV7-8
d_call: TRBD1
cdr3_aa: CASSPYGQDNQPQHF
cdr3_nt: TGTGCCAGCAGCCCCTACGGACAGGACAATCAGCCCCAGCATTTT

clone_size: NA
j_call: TRBJ2-5
v_call: TRBV2
d_call: NA
cdr3_aa: CASGRSDQETQYF
cdr3_nt: TGTGCCAGCGGGAGGTCGGACCAAGAGACCCAGTACTTC

clone_size: NA
j_call: TRBJ1-6
v_call: TRBV28
d_call: NA
cdr3_aa: CASSSVIGSYNSPLHF
cdr3_nt: TGTGCCAGCAGTTCGGTAATCGGCTCCTATAATTCACCCCTCCACTTT

clone_size: NA
j_call: TRBJ2-2
v_call: TRBV19
d_call: TRBD2
cdr3_aa: CASSMRLATNTGELFF
cdr3_nt: TGTGCCAGTAGTATGAGACTAGCAACGAACACCGGGGAGCTGTTTTTT

clone_size: NA
j_call: TRBJ2-2
v_call: TRBV13
d_call: NA
cdr3_aa: CASRVRGTGELFF
cdr3_nt: TGTGCCAGCAGGGTCCGGGGGACCGGGGAGCTGTTTTTT

clone_size: NA
j_call: TRBJ2-1
v_call: TRBV19
d_call: NA
cdr3_aa: CASSRDPYNEQFF
cdr3_nt: TGTGCCAGTAGTCGGGATCCCTACAATGAGCAGTTCTTC

clone_size: NA
j_call: TRBJ2-2
v_call: TRBV27
d_call: TRBD2
cdr3_aa: CASSFAPGLAGRNTGELFF
cdr3_nt: TGTGCCAGCAGTTTTGCACCGGGACTAGCGGGGAGGAACACCGGGGAGCTGTTTTTT

clone_size: NA
j_call: TRBJ1-4
v_call: TRBV11-3
d_call: NA
cdr3_aa: CASSQQSSGGEKLFF
cdr3_nt: TGTGCCAGCAGCCAACAGTCGAGCGGGGGTGAAAAACTGTTTTTT

clone_size: NA
j_call: TRBJ2-7
v_call: TRBV11-2
d_call: TRBD2
cdr3_aa: CASSLVSGSMYEQYF
cdr3_nt: TGTGCCAGCAGCTTAGTTAGCGGGAGTATGTACGAGCAGTACTTC

clone_size: NA
j_call: TRBJ1-2
v_call: TRBV9
d_call: TRBD1
cdr3_aa: CASSGQGANYGYTF
cdr3_nt: TGTGCCAGCTCCGGACAGGGGGCTAACTATGGCTACACCTTC

clone_size: once
j_call: TRBJ2-2
v_call: TRBV14
d_call: TRBD1
cdr3_aa: CASRETGDGELFF
cdr3_nt: TGTGCCAGCAGAGAAACAGGGGACGGGGAGCTGTTTTTT

clone_size: NA
j_call: TRBJ1-1
v_call: TRBV23-1
d_call: NA
cdr3_aa: CASSQSHNPFSGLTPGAEAAFF
cdr3_nt: TGCGCCAGCAGTCAATCCCACAACCCGTTTTCCGGCCTTACCCCCGGCGCCGAGGCAGCTTTCTTT

clone_size: NA
j_call: TRBJ2-7
v_call: TRBV5-5
d_call: NA
cdr3_aa: CASSLIAGDYEQYF
cdr3_nt: TGTGCCAGCAGCTTGATTGCGGGTGACTACGAGCAGTACTTC

clone_size: few
j_call: TRBJ1-6
v_call: TRBV7-3
d_call: TRBD1
cdr3_aa: CASSLTGQGTPLHF
cdr3_nt: TGTGCCAGCAGCTTAACGGGACAGGGAACACCCCTCCACTTT

clone_size: once
j_call: TRBJ2-7
v_call: TRBV18
d_call: NA
cdr3_aa: CASSTSSATYEQYF
cdr3_nt: TGTGCCAGCTCAACTTCTAGCGCGACATACGAGCAGTACTTC

clone_size: NA
j_call: TRBJ1-2
v_call: TRBV7-6
d_call: TRBD1
cdr3_aa: CASSLLGQGFNYGYTF
cdr3_nt: TGTGCCAGCAGCTTATTAGGACAGGGATTTAACTATGGCTACACCTTC

clone_size: NA
j_call: TRBJ2-3
v_call: TRBV6-4
d_call: TRBD1
cdr3_aa: CASSDRTGSDTQYF
cdr3_nt: TGTGCCAGCAGTGACAGGACAGGGAGCGATACGCAGTATTTT

clone_size: once
j_call: TRBJ2-3
v_call: TRBV29-1
d_call: NA
cdr3_aa: CSVERGNADTQYF
cdr3_nt: TGCAGCGTTGAAAGAGGGAACGCAGATACGCAGTATTTT

clone_size: NA
j_call: TRBJ2-1
v_call: TRBV11-2
d_call: TRBD2
cdr3_aa: CASSLTSGSINNEQFF
cdr3_nt: TGTGCCAGCAGCCTAACTAGCGGGAGTATCAACAATGAGCAGTTCTTC

clone_size: NA
j_call: TRBJ2-1
v_call: TRBV11-3
d_call: TRBD2
cdr3_aa: CASSSFGLAGEQFF
cdr3_nt: TGTGCCAGCAGCTCCTTCGGACTAGCGGGAGAGCAGTTCTTC

clone_size: NA
j_call: TRBJ1-5
v_call: TRBV7-2
d_call: NA
cdr3_aa: CASSLYGISNQPQHF
cdr3_nt: TGTGCCAGCAGCTTATACGGGATTAGCAATCAGCCCCAGCATTTT

clone_size: NA
j_call: TRBJ1-1
v_call: TRBV18
d_call: NA
cdr3_aa: CASSPREEGREAFF
cdr3_nt: TGTGCCAGCTCACCAAGGGAGGAGGGGCGTGAAGCTTTCTTT

clone_size: once
j_call: TRBJ1-5
v_call: TRBV6-4
d_call: NA
cdr3_aa: CASSGGLRIGNQPQHF
cdr3_nt: TGTGCCAGCAGTGGAGGGCTACGGATTGGCAATCAGCCCCAGCATTTT

clone_size: NA
j_call: TRBJ2-5
v_call: TRBV6-1
d_call: TRBD1
cdr3_aa: CASSADRTGVETQYF
cdr3_nt: TGTGCCAGCAGTGCGGACCGGACAGGGGTCGAGACCCAGTACTTC

clone_size: NA
j_call: TRBJ1-1
v_call: TRBV7-2
d_call: TRBD1
cdr3_aa: CASSSSRGYTEAFF
cdr3_nt: TGTGCCAGCAGCTCGAGCAGGGGGTATACTGAAGCTTTCTTT

clone_size: NA
j_call: TRBJ2-7
v_call: TRBV7-9
d_call: TRBD2
cdr3_aa: CASSGLAETPYEQYF
cdr3_nt: TGTGCCAGCAGCGGACTAGCGGAAACTCCCTACGAGCAGTACTTC

clone_size: NA
j_call: TRBJ1-6
v_call: TRBV6-1
d_call: NA
cdr3_aa: CASSEGGPLHF
cdr3_nt: TGTGCCAGCAGTGAGGGGGGACCCCTCCACTTT

clone_size: NA
j_call: TRBJ1-6
v_call: TRBV4-2
d_call: TRBD1
cdr3_aa: CASSQGTGNNSPLHF
cdr3_nt: TGTGCCAGCAGCCAAGGGACAGGGAATAATTCACCCCTCCACTTT

clone_size: once
j_call: TRBJ1-1
v_call: TRBV19
d_call: TRBD1
cdr3_aa: CASMGQGASGAFF
cdr3_nt: TGTGCCAGTATGGGACAGGGGGCGAGTGGAGCTTTCTTT

clone_size: NA
j_call: TRBJ2-2
v_call: TRBV10-3
d_call: NA
cdr3_aa: CAIRTANTGELFF
cdr3_nt: TGTGCCATCAGGACAGCGAACACCGGGGAGCTGTTTTTT

clone_size: few
j_call: TRBJ2-7
v_call: TRBV5-6
d_call: TRBD2
cdr3_aa: CASSQRTSGAYEQYF
cdr3_nt: TGTGCCAGCAGCCAAAGGACTAGCGGTGCCTACGAGCAGTACTTC

clone_size: NA
j_call: TRBJ1-4
v_call: TRBV6-5
d_call: NA
cdr3_aa: CASRNRDEKLFF
cdr3_nt: TGTGCCAGCAGGAACAGGGATGAAAAACTGTTTTTT

clone_size: NA
j_call: TRBJ2-1
v_call: TRBV4-2
d_call: NA
cdr3_aa: CASSEVTTPYNEQFF
cdr3_nt: TGTGCCAGCAGCGAAGTCACTACCCCCTACAATGAGCAGTTCTTC

clone_size: NA
j_call: TRBJ1-1
v_call: TRBV27
d_call: TRBD1
cdr3_aa: CASRPGTANTEAFF
cdr3_nt: TGTGCCAGCAGACCCGGGACAGCTAACACTGAAGCTTTCTTT

clone_size: NA
j_call: TRBJ2-3
v_call: TRBV10-1
d_call: TRBD2
cdr3_aa: CASRQAGVPDTQYF
cdr3_nt: TGCGCCAGCAGGCAAGCGGGGGTTCCAGATACGCAGTATTTT

clone_size: NA
j_call: TRBJ1-6
v_call: TRBV5-4
d_call: NA
cdr3_aa: CATSYMGHRSSPLHF
cdr3_nt: TGTGCCACCAGCTATATGGGACATCGGTCTTCACCCCTCCACTTT

clone_size: NA
j_call: TRBJ1-6
v_call: TRBV7-2
d_call: NA
cdr3_aa: CASSLGRNSPLHF
cdr3_nt: TGTGCCAGCAGCTTAGGCAGGAATTCACCCCTCCACTTT

clone_size: NA
j_call: TRBJ1-4
v_call: TRBV5-1
d_call: NA
cdr3_aa: CASSLGKGPRNEKLFF
cdr3_nt: TGCGCCAGCAGCTTGGGAAAGGGGCCGAGAAATGAAAAACTGTTTTTT

clone_size: NA
j_call: TRBJ2-3
v_call: TRBV5-1
d_call: NA
cdr3_aa: CASSVDLNTQYF
cdr3_nt: TGCGCCAGCAGCGTAGACTTGAATACGCAGTATTTT

clone_size: NA
j_call: TRBJ2-5
v_call: TRBV10-3
d_call: NA
cdr3_aa: CATGQSLETQYF
cdr3_nt: TGTGCCACAGGACAGTCCCTAGAGACCCAGTACTTC